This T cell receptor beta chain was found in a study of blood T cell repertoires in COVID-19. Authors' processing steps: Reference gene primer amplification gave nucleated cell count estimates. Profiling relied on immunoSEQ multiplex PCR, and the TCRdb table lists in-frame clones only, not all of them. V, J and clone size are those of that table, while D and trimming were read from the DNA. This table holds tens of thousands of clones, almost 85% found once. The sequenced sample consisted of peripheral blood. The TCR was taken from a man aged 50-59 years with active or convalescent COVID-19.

The CDR3 loop reads CATSGQGRTDGNQPQHF. The DNA of the CDR3 is TGTGCCACCTCCGGGCAGGGCAGGACCGATGGCAATCAGCCCCAGCATTTT. V gene TRBV19 combines with J gene TRBJ1-5; possibly TRBD1 for D (5 bases). The CDR3 contains 17 residues. The V end lost 10 bases, the J end lost 2 bases, and 24 bases lay between the germline ends. Germline V gene data show CDR1 as LNHDA and CDR2 as SQIVND (reference sequence).